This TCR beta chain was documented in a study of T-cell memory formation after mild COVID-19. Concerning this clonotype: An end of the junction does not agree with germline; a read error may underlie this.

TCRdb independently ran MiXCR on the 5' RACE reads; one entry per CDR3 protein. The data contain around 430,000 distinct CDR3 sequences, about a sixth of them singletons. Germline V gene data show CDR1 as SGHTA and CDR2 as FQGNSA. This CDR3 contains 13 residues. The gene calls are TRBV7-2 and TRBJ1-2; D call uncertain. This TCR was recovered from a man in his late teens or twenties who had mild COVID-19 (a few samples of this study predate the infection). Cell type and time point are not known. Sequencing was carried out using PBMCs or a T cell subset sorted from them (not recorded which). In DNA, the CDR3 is TGTGCCAGCAGCGCGGGGTGGGCCACAGACCCACACTTC. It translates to CASSAGWATDPHF.